Here is one T cell receptor beta chain with its context. Its antigen is as yet unknown. This entry belongs to a study of radiation and T cells in renal cell carcinoma. Study outcomes and limitations: From baseline, blood top tumor clonotypes peaked at 2 weeks post-radiation.

The time point is: blood 2 weeks post-SBRT. The treatment: 15 Gy SBRT to primary tumor, nephrectomy 4 weeks later. Method: immunoSEQ multiplex PCR; TCRdb's copy keeps in-frame clones and lacks some. The data hold tens of thousands of clones, with around 85% observed a single time. Trimming stripped 1 base from V and 5 bases from J, with 12 bases between. The CDR3 totals 15 residues. From germline, CDR1 is SGHTA and CDR2 FQGNSA. The source was blood, collected from a patient whose treatment included radiotherapy and nephrectomy. This sequence originates from a woman in her forties or fifties with renal cell carcinoma. The chain combines TRBV7-2 with TRBJ2-1, with D perhaps matching TRBD2 (5 bases). The CDR3 DNA reads as TGTGCCAGCAGCTTAGAGGGTGACTACAACAATGAGCAGTTCTTC. It specifies CASSLEGDYNNEQFF.